This TCR beta chain derives from a study of identifying expanded T cells in peripheral blood. Study-wide results and caveats: Differentially abundant clones: roughly 1.2 between replicates, just under 17 at two to three weeks, 18 to 20 at four.

The assay was immunoSEQ multiplex PCR, and TCRdb's table has in-frame clones only and misses some. Here the sample spans 90,000 to 100,000 clones, approximately 85% being singletons. Germline CDR1 and CDR2: MNHEY and SVGAGI. This CDR3 has 16 amino acids. With V trimmed by 4 bases and J by 7 bases, 14 bases remained unmatched. Turning to this clone: Its specificity is unknown.

During the collection period, no donor immune events like infections were recorded. Specimen: blood. The rearrangement links TRBV6-5 to TRBJ1-2, with 8 bases matching TRBD1. This clonotype was sampled from a person aged 18 to 75 in good health. Written as DNA, the CDR3 is TGTGCCAGCAGTTTGCAGGCCGGACAGGGCGGGGGTGGCTACACCTTC. Protein product: CASSLQAGQGGGGYTF.